This is a list of T cell receptor beta chains from one sample in a study of T cells in Graves' hyperthyroidism and ophthalmopathy. TCRdb analysed the multiplex PCR reads with MiXCR anew, one entry per CDR3 protein. The sample has about 200,000 distinct CDR3 sequences, about a sixth seen once. Sequencing was performed on blood. These receptors were obtained from a woman aged 50 to 60 with Graves' hyperthyroidism. The CDR3 runs from the conserved cysteine through the conserved F or W. A D gene is named only where the DNA matches it firmly. Size is omitted from some rows. Given values are once, few, many or a class for expanded clones.

j_call clone_size v_call d_call cdr3_nt cdr3_aa
TRBJ2-3 many TRBV12-3/TRBV12-4 TRBD2 TGTGCCAGCAGCCCTGCGGGGGCGGGAGGAGGCACAGATACGCAGTATTTT CASSPAGAGGGTDTQYF
TRBJ2-7 NA TRBV28 TRBD1 TGTGCCAGCAGTTTTGGAGACAGGGATGAGCAGTACTTC CASSFGDRDEQYF
TRBJ1-5 many TRBV4-1 TRBD1 TGCGCCAGCAGCCACGGGACAGATGATCAGCCCCAGCATTTT CASSHGTDDQPQHF
TRBJ2-7 many TRBV5-6 NA TGTGCCAGCACGCGGGACACAAACTACGAGCAGTACTTC CASTRDTNYEQYF
TRBJ1-1 many TRBV20-1 NA TGCAGTGCTAGAGATTCGGGGAACACTGAAGCTTTCTTT CSARDSGNTEAFF
TRBJ2-7 few TRBV24-1 TRBD1 TGTGCCACCAGTGGAACGACAGGGGGCCGTCACGAGCAGTACTTC CATSGTTGGRHEQYF
TRBJ2-7 few TRBV7-2 NA TGTGCCAGCAGTTCCCATCGCGTCCAAACCTCCTACGAGCAGTACTTC CASSSHRVQTSYEQYF
TRBJ2-2 few TRBV7-2 TRBD2 TGTGCCAGCAGCTCCCAACTAGCGGGAGGGCCGGACGGGGAGCTGTTTTTT CASSSQLAGGPDGELFF
TRBJ1-1 NA TRBV19 TRBD1 TGTGCCAGTAGTATTTTAGATGTCGGGACAGGCCTTATGAACACTGAAGCTTTCTTT CASSILDVGTGLMNTEAFF
TRBJ1-4 many TRBV11-3 NA TGTGCCAGCAGCTTCGGGACTTCTGAAAAACTGTTTTTT CASSFGTSEKLFF
TRBJ2-3 NA TRBV7-2 TRBD2 TGTGCCAGCCTAGGACTAGCGGGAGGGGGAAGCACAGATACGCAGTATTTT CASLGLAGGGSTDTQYF
TRBJ1-1 NA TRBV19 TRBD1 TGTGCCAGTAGTGCCCGTGGAGGGGGCCGGAGCACTGAAGCTTTCTTT CASSARGGGRSTEAFF
TRBJ2-5 many TRBV7-3 NA TGTGCCAGCAGCTTAGTCGCAGGGGATGGAGAGACCCAGTACTTC CASSLVAGDGETQYF
TRBJ2-1 NA TRBV11-1 TRBD1 TGTGCCAGCAGATACAGGGGCTCCTACAATGAGCAGTTCTTC CASRYRGSYNEQFF
TRBJ2-2 NA TRBV5-6 NA TGTGCCAGCACTCTGACGTTGGACCTATGGGGCGGGGAGCTGTTTTTT CASTLTLDLWGGELFF
TRBJ1-5 NA TRBV6-1 NA TGTGCCAGCAGTGAGACATTTAAGGATCAGCCCCAGCATTTT CASSETFKDQPQHF
TRBJ1-1 many TRBV12-3/TRBV12-4 NA TGTGCCAGCAGTTTCGGGACAAAGGAAGCTTTCTTT CASSFGTKEAFF
TRBJ2-1 many TRBV20-1 TRBD2 TGCAGTGCTATCGGGACTAGCGGGTTTGAGCAGTTCTTC CSAIGTSGFEQFF
TRBJ2-2 NA TRBV30 TRBD2 TGTGCCTGGAGCATCGGCGGGAGGTGGACCGGGGAGCTGTTTTTT CAWSIGGRWTGELFF